Given below is one TCR beta chain in context. The antigen remains unidentified. While the first cohort had around 700 subjects, the donors belonged to the separate validation cohort of roughly 130 subjects. V gave up 6 bases and J gave up 5 bases; unmatched junction bases: 4. The CDR3 length is 13 residues. Germline CDR1 and CDR2: MDHEN and SYDVKM. These data are taken from a study of cytomegalovirus exposure and HLA in healthy donors. The method was immunoSEQ multiplex PCR; TCRdb's version includes in-frame clones alone and lacks a portion of them. Of approximately 200,000 clones listed, roughly 88% are singletons. Study-wide points: Generally TCR sequences proved uncommon, though certain public TCRs appeared in numerous donors. It was confirmed in vitro that three of the CMV-associated chains were specific for CMV antigens. 164 TCR beta chains were listed as cytomegalovirus-associated.

Sequencing was carried out using PBMCs. The sequence was obtained from a woman under 30 in good health and CMV-seronegative. V is TRBV28 and J is TRBJ2-5, with 9 bases matching TRBD2. CDR3 sequence (DNA): TGTGCCAGCAGGGTTAGCGGGAGCGAGACCCAGTACTTC. This codes for CASRVSGSETQYF.